The sequence of this T cell receptor (beta chain) was determined in a study of CD8+CD57+ T cells in acquired aplastic anemia. Study background: The sorted CD4+ and CD8+ cells yielded an average around 3.4 ug of DNA. Regarding the study as a whole: In common between the patients and the controls were some 28 CD8+ CDR3 sequences.

This CDR3 is 14 amino acids long. Germline CDR1 SQVTM, CDR2 ANQGSEA. V lost 6 bases to trimming and J lost 4 bases; unmatched junction nucleotides: 8. The authors sequenced patients whose flow cytometry had shown CD8+CD57+ cell expansion. None of the patients had been given any therapy when their blood was sampled. About this clonotype: Its antigen is as yet unknown.

Genomic DNA, serving as template, underwent TCR beta VDJ and CDR3 profiling. In TCRdb, the reads were re-called with MiXCR into one record per CDR3 protein. The sample consists of some 160,000 distinct CDR3 sequences, less than 50% of them appearing once. The rearrangement uses TRBV29-1 and TRBJ2-5; 10 bases match TRBD1. The clonotype originates from a human donor with aplastic anemia. The sequenced sample was sorted CD4+, CD8+, or CD8+CD57+ T cells (not recorded which) from PBMCs. The CDR3 DNA reads as TGCAGCGTATCGGGACAGGGGACAGGAGAGACCCAGTACTTC. It is translated as CSVSGQGTGETQYF.